This TCR beta chain derives from a study of T cell responses to AZD1222 COVID-19 vaccine. This clone appeared once. Its antigen is unidentified. Profiling relied on immunoSEQ multiplex PCR, and the TCRdb table lists in-frame clones only, not all of them. Altogether 150,000 to 200,000 clones are present, about 94% being singletons, with the ten largest covering roughly a tenth. Notes on the study in general: Clonal diversity may have been underestimated, and the donors were mostly white British, with more females than males. Reports indicate that nearly half of spike-specific TCRs are directed at unmutated variant regions. Repertoire collection took place solely once the T cell response had peaked. Vaccination with two AZD1222 doses was followed by a rise in Spike-specific TCR breadth and depth.

J was trimmed by 4 bases and V by 7 bases; bases with no gene match: 5. CDR3 length: 13 residues. Germline CDR1 and CDR2: MNHEY and SMNVEV (reference sequence). This chain uses TRBV27 with TRBJ2-7, with 9 bases aligning to TRBD1. The specimen was peripheral blood, collected on day 0 of AZD1222 vaccination. This clonotype was sampled from an adult in good health. The CDR3 DNA sequence: TGTGCCAGCAAAGAGGGACAGGGATACGAGCAGTACTTC. Its translation is CASKEGQGYEQYF.